This TCR beta chain derives from a study of response to subunit inactivated influenza vaccine. This clonotype was observed a handful of times. The antigen is unknown. TCRdb analysed the RT-PCR reads with MiXCR anew, one entry per CDR3 protein. The table records more than 600,000 distinct CDR3 sequences, 15% to 20% of them present only once. Points from the study as a whole: Few additional T cells are recruited per seasonal influenza vaccination, authors suggested.

The sequence derives from a man aged 45-65 years who received an inactivated influenza vaccine. The sample here was PBMCs from blood, taken 5 days after vaccination.

The CDR3 sequence is CASSLGGRPYGYTF. DNA for the CDR3: TGTGCCAGCAGCTTAGGGGGGCGTCCCTATGGCTACACCTTC. The chain has TRBV7-9 and TRBJ1-2; TRBD1 might be the D (6 bases). The CDR3 consists of 14 residues. CDR1 and CDR2 from the germline V gene are SEHNR and FQNEAQ (reference sequence). Trimming cost V 1 base and J 4 bases, with 10 bases left between them.